This entry lists 21 T cell receptor beta chains sequenced from one sample in a study of beta chain features in type 1 diabetes. Study results and limitations: Across all four CD4+ subsets, people with type 1 diabetes showed modestly shorter TCRB CDR3s.

The whole isolated RNA underwent reverse transcription, so sequencing captured expressed TCRB transcripts. Using immunoSEQ multiplex PCR, the repertoire was profiled, and TCRdb retains in-frame clones only, with some absent. The table lists 200,000 to 300,000 clones, approximately 10% of them singletons. For these TCRs, the target antigens are not known. Sequencing input: naive CD4+ T cells from blood. The receptors stem from a man aged 25 to 45 with type 1 diabetes.

This clone was recorded a few times. The chain joins TRBV7-9 to TRBJ2-7; TRBD2 matches at 7 bases. The V gene's germline CDR1 is SEHNR and CDR2 FQNEAQ (reference sequence). This CDR3 is built from 14 residues. The J segment lost 1 base and the V segment lost 4 bases, leaving 4 bases of the junction unmatched. The CDR3 coding sequence is TGTGCCAGCAGCTGGAGCGGGGCGTCCTACGAGCAGTACTTC. It yields the protein CASSWSGASYEQYF.

This clone was detected a few times. This chain joins TRBV29-1 and TRBJ1-4; D is ambiguous. The CDR3 loop spans 13 amino acids. V gave up 6 bases and J gave up 5 bases, with 13 bases separating them. Germline values: CDR1 SQVTM, CDR2 ANQGSEA. CDR3 bases: TGCAGCGTAGCGAGAAACTTAAATGAAAAACTGTTTTTT. It codes for CSVARNLNEKLFF. Drawing the rest from reference TRBV29-1 and TRBJ1-4, the complete variable domain is SAVISQKPSRDICQRGTSLTIQCQVDSQVTMMFWYRQQPGQSLTLIATANQGSEATYESGFVIDKFPISRPNLTFSTLTVSNMSPEDSSIYLCSVARNLNEKLFFGSGTQLSVL.

This clone was counted between two and nine times. Here the CDR3 DNA reads TGTGCCAGCCGGGACTATTTCAATGAGCAGTTCTTC. This gives the protein CASRDYFNEQFF. The chain links TRBV7-9 to TRBJ2-1; 7 positions match TRBD2. CDR1 SEHNR and CDR2 FQNEAQ come from the germline V gene (reference sequence). J gave up 6 bases and V 8 bases, and 4 bases lay outside the gene matches. This CDR3 spans 12 amino acids.

The chain employs TRBV6-1 and TRBJ2-5; TRBD1 agrees at 9 bases. This CDR3 has 15 amino acids. Per germline, CDR1 MNHNS and CDR2 SASEGT. V dropped 6 bases and J dropped 2; count of bases not matched to a gene: 7. The DNA of the CDR3 is TGTGCCAGCAGCCGAGGGGGACAGGGTCAAGAGACCCAGTACTTC. It yields the protein CASSRGGQGQETQYF.

The V gene is TRBV28, the J gene TRBJ1-4, with D perhaps TRBD1 (6 bases). The germline V and J ends were trimmed by 2 bases and 5 bases, with 9 bases remaining between them. Per germline, CDR1 MDHEN and CDR2 SYDVKM. The length of the CDR3 is 14 residues. The CDR3: CASSLGQGNEKLFF. The CDR3 region has the DNA TGTGCCAGCAGTTTAGGGCAGGGGAATGAAAAACTGTTTTTT. Drawing the rest from reference TRBV28 and TRBJ1-4, the complete variable domain is DVKVTQSSRYLVKRTGEKVFLECVQDMDHENMFWYRQDPGLGLRLIYFSYDVKMKEKGDIPEGYSVSREKKERFSLILESASTNQTSMYLCASSLGQGNEKLFFGSGTQLSVL.

The V and J genes are TRBV30 and TRBJ2-1; TRBD1 agrees at 7 bases. V was clipped by 5 bases and J by 2 bases; unmatched bases: 6. This CDR3 is 14 amino acids long. The V gene's germline CDR1 is GTSNPN and CDR2 SVGIG (reference sequence). CDR3 in DNA: TGTGCCTGGGACGTAGGGGGCCCCTACAATGAGCAGTTCTTC. Protein: CAWDVGGPYNEQFF. The full variable domain, with the rest looked up from reference TRBV30 and TRBJ2-1, is SQTIHQWPATLVQPVGSPLSLECTVEGTSNPNLYWYRQAAGRGLQLLFYSVGIGQISSEVPQNLSASRPQDRQFILSSKKLLLSDSGFYLCAWDVGGPYNEQFFGPGTRLTVL.

This clone has just a few counts. The rearrangement links TRBV28 to TRBJ2-3; TRBD2 matches at 7 bases. CDR3 length: 14 amino acids. J was trimmed by 7 bases and V by 6 bases; bases with no gene match: 10. Germline CDR1 is MDHEN and CDR2 is SYDVKM. The CDR3 coding sequence is TGTGCCAGCAGCATCGCGGGGGTCCTCAATACGCAGTATTTT. It specifies CASSIAGVLNTQYF.

The chain is built from TRBV9 and TRBJ1-3; D is unclear. Germline V gene data show CDR1 as SGDLS and CDR2 as YYNGEE. The CDR3 runs to 14 residues. V gave up 2 bases and J gave up 0 bases, with 6 bases separating them. Here the CDR3 reads CASSVRASGNTIYF. As DNA, the CDR3 is TGTGCCAGCAGCGTGAGGGCCTCTGGAAACACCATATATTTT.

The chain recombines TRBV2 with TRBJ1-6; TRBD1 aligns across 9 bases. CDR1 is SNHLY, CDR2 FYNNEI, per germline. Trimming took 6 bases from V and 8 from J; bases not matched to a gene: 8. The CDR3 has 15 residues. The CDR3, as DNA: TGTGCCAGCAGCGCACAGGGGGCTCCTCATTCACCCCTCCACTTT. Its translation is CASSAQGAPHSPLHF.

In its sample, this clone was seen a few times. This rearrangement joins TRBV4-2 to TRBJ1-4; D unresolved. This CDR3 has 13 residues. V was pared by 1 base and J by 4 bases, with 4 bases between. The V gene's germline CDR1 is LGHNA and CDR2 YNFKEQ. Here the CDR3 reads CASSQGHNEKLFF. DNA of the CDR3: TGTGCCAGCAGCCAAGGTCATAATGAAAAACTGTTTTTT.

The gene calls are TRBV18 and TRBJ1-5; D is perhaps TRBD1 (6 bases). The germline V and J ends were trimmed by 5 bases and 4 bases, with 12 bases remaining between them. This CDR3 is 14 amino acids long. Germline assignment: CDR1 KGHSH and CDR2 LQKENI. The CDR3 loop is CASSSGQGNQPQHF. The CDR3 region has the DNA TGTGCCAGCTCATCGGGGCAGGGGAATCAGCCCCAGCATTTT. The full variable domain, rest sourced from reference TRBV18 and TRBJ1-5, is NAGVMQNPRHLVRRRGQEARLRCSPMKGHSHVYWYRQLPEEGLKFMVYLQKENIIDESGMPKERFSAEFPKEGPSILRIQQVVRGDSAAYFCASSSGQGNQPQHFGDGTRLSIL.

This clone was recorded a few times. J is TRBJ1-1 and V is TRBV7-2; a possible D gene is TRBD1 (5 bases). Trimming cost V 5 bases and J 4 bases, with 14 bases left between them. CDR1 and CDR2 from the germline V gene are SGHTA and FQGNSA. CDR3 length: 14 residues. CDR3 sequence reads: CASSPGARVTEAFF. The CDR3, as DNA: TGTGCCAGCAGCCCTGGGGCTAGGGTCACTGAAGCTTTCTTT.

The gene calls are TRBV30 and TRBJ2-3, with D possibly matching TRBD2 (6 bases). Trimming cost V 0 bases and J 7 bases, with 8 bases left between them. Germline V CDR1 and CDR2: GTSNPN, SVGIG (reference sequence). CDR3 length equals 12 residues. CDR3 loop: CAWSVSGNTQYF. CDR3 sequence (DNA): TGTGCCTGGAGTGTTAGCGGCAATACGCAGTATTTT. Combining the CDR3 with reference TRBV30 and TRBJ2-3 gives the whole variable domain SQTIHQWPATLVQPVGSPLSLECTVEGTSNPNLYWYRQAAGRGLQLLFYSVGIGQISSEVPQNLSASRPQDRQFILSSKKLLLSDSGFYLCAWSVSGNTQYFGPGTRLTVL.

A few counts support this clone. The chain joins TRBV18 to TRBJ2-3; D not certain. V lost 4 bases and J lost 2, with 16 bases in between. The CDR3 is 16 residues long. CDR1 is KGHSH and CDR2 is LQKENI in the germline V gene. CDR3 protein: CASSQVTGGVTDTQYF. DNA of the CDR3: TGTGCCAGCTCACAGGTCACGGGTGGAGTCACAGATACGCAGTATTTT.

Only a few counts were recorded for this clone. V gene TRBV13 combines with J gene TRBJ2-3; D gene uncertain. The CDR3 is 13 amino acids. V lost 0 bases and J 6 bases, leaving 7 bases between the germline ends. Germline V lookup: CDR1 PRHDT, CDR2 FYEKMQ (reference sequence). This chain's CDR3 is CASSLGERDTQYF. The CDR3 bases are TGTGCCAGCAGCTTAGGAGAGAGGGATACGCAGTATTTT.

The chain employs TRBV4-3 and TRBJ2-7; possibly TRBD1 for D (5 bases). This CDR3 contains 15 residues. CDR1 and CDR2 (germline): LGHNA, YSLEER. V was trimmed by 0 bases and J by 5 bases, leaving 14 bases between them. The chain's CDR3 is CASSQERGLIHEQYF. Written as DNA, the CDR3 is TGCGCCAGCAGCCAAGAAAGGGGCCTGATCCACGAGCAGTACTTC.

This clone has just a few counts. The rearrangement links TRBV2 to TRBJ2-5; 7 bases line up with TRBD1. The length of the CDR3 is 13 residues. The trim removed 2 bases at V and 3 bases at J, leaving 0 bases unmatched. Per germline, CDR1 SNHLY and CDR2 FYNNEI. This chain's CDR3 is CASSEQGEETQYF. The CDR3 region has the DNA TGTGCCAGCAGTGAACAGGGGGAAGAGACCCAGTACTTC. The whole variable domain, remainder taken from reference TRBV2 and TRBJ2-5, is EPEVTQTPSHQVTQMGQEVILRCVPISNHLYFYWYRQILGQKVEFLVSFYNNEISEKSEIFDDQFSVERPDGSNFTLKIRSTKLEDSAMYFCASSEQGEETQYFGPGTRLLVL.

This clone was detected a few times. The rearrangement links TRBV10-3 to TRBJ2-2, with TRBD2 matching 7 bases. V dropped 4 bases and J dropped 5; count of bases not matched to a gene: 10. The germline V gene encodes CDR1 ENHRY and CDR2 SYGVKD. This CDR3 is built from 16 residues. The CDR3 nucleotides read TGTGCCATCAGTGTTTCCCCCGGGGGGAGTACCGGGGAGCTGTTTTTT. Translated, it gives CAISVSPGGSTGELFF.

The CDR3 loop reads CASSYRERSNEKLFF. CDR3 nucleotide sequence: TGTGCCAGCAGTTACAGGGAGCGATCTAATGAAAAACTGTTTTTT. V usage is TRBV7-8 and J usage is TRBJ1-4, with D possibly being TRBD1 (6 bases). V was clipped by 6 bases and J by 3 bases, with 14 bases between them. The CDR3 has 15 amino acids. The germline gives CDR1 SGHVS, CDR2 FQNEAQ.

The rearrangement joins TRBV28 to TRBJ1-6; 9 bases are shared with TRBD1. There are 14 residues in the CDR3. Trimming removed 10 bases from V and 8 bases from J; junction bases left unmatched: 9. Germline loops: CDR1 MDHEN, CDR2 SYDVKM. The CDR3 spells CATLGQGRYSPLHF. CDR3 DNA: TGTGCCACCTTGGGACAGGGACGTTATTCACCCCTCCACTTT.

In its sample, this clone was seen a few times. The rearrangement links TRBV2 to TRBJ1-3; 8 bases line up with TRBD1. The CDR3 extends over 15 amino acids. The V gene end was trimmed by 8 bases and the J gene end by 2 bases; junction bases not matched to a gene: 8. Germline V CDR1 and CDR2: SNHLY, FYNNEI. CDR3 DNA sequence: TGTGCCAGCTCACACGTGGACAGGGCTGGAAACACCATATATTTT. It encodes CASSHVDRAGNTIYF.